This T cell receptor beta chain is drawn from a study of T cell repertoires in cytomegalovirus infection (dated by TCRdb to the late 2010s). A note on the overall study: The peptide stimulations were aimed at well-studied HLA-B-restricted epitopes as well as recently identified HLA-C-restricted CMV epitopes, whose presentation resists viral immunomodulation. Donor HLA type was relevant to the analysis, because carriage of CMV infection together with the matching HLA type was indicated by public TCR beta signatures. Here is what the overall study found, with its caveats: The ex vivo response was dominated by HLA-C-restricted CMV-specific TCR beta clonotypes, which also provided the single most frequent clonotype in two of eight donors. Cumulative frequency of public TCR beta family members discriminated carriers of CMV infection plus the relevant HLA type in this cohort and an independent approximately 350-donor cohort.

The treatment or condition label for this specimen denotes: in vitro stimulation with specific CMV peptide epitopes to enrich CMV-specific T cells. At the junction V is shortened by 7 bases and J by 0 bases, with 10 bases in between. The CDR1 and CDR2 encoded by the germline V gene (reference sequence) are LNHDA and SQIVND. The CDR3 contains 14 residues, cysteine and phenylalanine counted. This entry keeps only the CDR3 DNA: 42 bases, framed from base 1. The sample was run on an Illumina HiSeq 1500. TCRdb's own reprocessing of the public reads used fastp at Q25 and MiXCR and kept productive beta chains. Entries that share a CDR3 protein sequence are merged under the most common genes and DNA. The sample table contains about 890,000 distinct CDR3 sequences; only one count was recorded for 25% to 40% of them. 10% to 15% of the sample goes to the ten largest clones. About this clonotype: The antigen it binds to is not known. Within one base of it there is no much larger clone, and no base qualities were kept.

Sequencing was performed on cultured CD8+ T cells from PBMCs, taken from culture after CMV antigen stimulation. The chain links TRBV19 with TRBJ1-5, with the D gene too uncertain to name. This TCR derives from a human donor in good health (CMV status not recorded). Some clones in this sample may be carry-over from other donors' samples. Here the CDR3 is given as CASIRRGSNQPQHF. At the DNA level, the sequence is TGTGCCAGTATTCGCCGGGGTAGCAATCAGCCCCAGCATTTT. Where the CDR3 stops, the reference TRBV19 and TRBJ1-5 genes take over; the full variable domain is DGGITQSPKYLFRKEGQNVTLSCEQNLNHDAMYWYRQDPGQGLRLIYYSQIVNDFQKGDIAEGYSVSREKKESFPLTVTSAQKNPTAFYLCASIRRGSNQPQHFGDGTRLSIL.